This record concerns one TCR beta chain sequence. This clone was observed a handful of times. The antigen it binds to is not known. Base qualities are not provided; no much larger clone lies one nucleotide away. Spanning cysteine to phenylalanine, the CDR3 consists of 19 amino acids. CDR3 DNA only is kept here, 57 bases in frame from base 1. CDR1 and CDR2 are read off the germline V gene (reference sequence) as SEHNR and FQNEAQ. V lost 3 bases and J lost 0 bases, and the count of bases not matched to a germline gene is 17. This specimen comes from a study of cytomegalovirus exposure and HLA in healthy donors (dated by TCRdb to the late 2010s). About the investigation overall: In an earlier analysis of 587 of the donors, 276 Gb of sequence data and 120 million or so unique TCR beta sequences from about 180 million T cells were reported. HLA typing covered class I and class II loci at four-digit resolution. The later analysis used no new phenotypic data to find candidate immune exposures, relying instead on TCR beta sequences and their occurrence across donors. The study used immunosequencing to profile the T cell repertoires of approximately 690 subjects and linked those repertoires to cytomegalovirus serostatus. A later analysis re-analyzed previously published TCR beta repertoires from 550 to 700 donors and added high-resolution HLA genotyping to study TCR occurrence patterns. The study aimed to test whether signatures of past pathogen exposure could be identified by cataloging public T cell receptors. In a later genetic analysis, genome-wide SNP genotypes for about 65% of the roughly 670 donors were used, and that subset was treated as a discovery cohort. Of the roughly 410 genotyped donors, 80% to 90% were placed in the genetic ancestry cluster associated with self-reported Caucasian donors. On average, roughly 240,000 unique TCR beta nucleotide sequences were sequenced per donor among a few hundred genotyped donors of the cohort, with roughly a sixth of those sequences being non-productive. Donor age, sex, ethnicity and CMV serostatus were compiled alongside the repertoire data. Typing coverage varied by locus: roughly 620-640 donors for A, B, C, DRB1 and DQB1; around 560 for DQA1; around 570 for DPA1; roughly 450 for DPB1. Four or five DR-DQ haplotypes were handled as single units for association and clustering because linkage in the cohort was strong. To predict cytomegalovirus infection status, the study brought together high-throughput TCR immunosequencing, statistical association of individual TCRs with disease status, and machine learning. Every discovery cohort repertoire had been produced on one sequencing platform. To decide whether each TCR beta V gene segment behaved as functional or pseudogenic, an earlier analysis of some 580 of the donors relied on high-throughput TCR beta sequencing. Along with the roughly 670-subject first cohort, a separate validation cohort of 120 different subjects was used. An early release covering approximately 600 HLA-typed donors comprised about 310 gigabases of sequencing data and around 80 million unique TCR sequences.

What the work shows at the level of the full study, not this receptor alone: A further reported finding was that TCR beta sequences accurately predicted the HLA-A and HLA-B alleles for most subjects in the first cohort. This cohort had only TCR beta chains sequenced, and the lack of alpha or paired-chain data limited which features could be detected. Roughly uniform sequencing depth across donors was assumed in presence/absence analyses, although this assumption may not hold. The classifier was reported to diagnose cytomegalovirus status with high specificity and sensitivity in both the original cohort and the validation cohort. In a later genetic analysis, fewer N-insertions in productive TCRs were reported among donors in an Asian-associated ancestry cluster than the approximately 710-donor mean. A later analysis found that HLA-associated TCR beta chains were more clonally expanded and had lower generation probabilities than equally common non-associated chains. Because the 87-base-pair reads could not distinguish some IMGT-functional V segments, including TRBV6-2 and TRBV6-3, those segments were excluded. Linkage disequilibrium might explain the correlated functional status among segregating V segments, but an unknown experimental factor could not be ruled out. The authors suggested that the approach could potentially be extended to other disease states and immunological phenotypes. A later genetic analysis associated a missense DCLRE1C variant with V-gene and J-gene trimming of TCR beta chains, and an independent cohort replicated the association. A group of highly shared sequence variants was considered likely to be a technical artifact of the sequencing pipeline. The only immune exposure information available for the cohort was CMV serostatus. A total of 150 to 200 TCR beta chains were listed by the study as associated with cytomegalovirus. Assigning TCR associations to individual alleles was difficult when HLA alleles, especially DR and DQ, strongly co-occurred. At a false discovery rate of 0.05, a later analysis linked under 20,000 TCR beta sequences to specific HLA alleles. Because HLA typing was missing for some donors at each locus, association tests included only the typed subset. A few of the identified cytomegalovirus-associated TCR beta chains were confirmed in vitro to be specific for cytomegalovirus antigens. According to a later analysis, parvovirus B19, influenza, CMV and Epstein-Barr virus appeared linked to several top co-occurrence clusters. Broadly in line with IMGT annotations, most TCR beta V segments showed up in productive rearrangements about 90% or about 30% of the time in an earlier analysis of several hundred of the donors. A later analysis found that most CMV-associated TCR beta chains appeared HLA-restricted, with HLA associations seemingly driven largely by CMV exposure. According to a later analysis, TCR association rates differed among HLA loci, with DRB1 alleles showing the most associated TCRs and HLA-C alleles showing the fewest. While some public TCRs were present in many individuals, most TCR sequences turned up only very rarely across donors. Because counts were too low, roughly 16 rarely observed V segments, including chromosome 9 orphons, were excluded from the earlier analysis of some 540 of the donors.

Library generation was performed with the immunoSEQ multiplex PCR assay. A mixture of 60 forward primers for TCR Vbeta segments and 13 reverse primers for TCR Jbeta segments was used in the multiplex PCR. A multiplex PCR assay on genomic DNA amplified the CDR3 region of rearranged TCR beta genes. The amplified TCR beta libraries were sequenced on the Illumina HiSeq System as 87-base-pair reads. As for how the authors treated the data: Across the 500 to 750 repertoires, a later analysis counted around 80 million unique TCR beta chains, 9.5 million to 12 million of which were shared by at least two donors. Raw reads were error-corrected and collapsed into unique sequences with a nearest-neighbor algorithm that merged closely related sequences to remove PCR and sequencing errors. Alignment of CDR3 sequences to IMGT reference sequences was used to assign V, D and J gene segments. For a sequence to be retained, a match of at least six nucleotides was required to both a V gene segment and a J gene segment. Rearrangements were classified as productive when the CDR3 lacked stop codons and remained in frame with V and J, and all other rearrangements were classified as non-productive. Following IMGT convention, CDR3 was defined as the stretch from the second conserved V-encoded cysteine up to the conserved J-encoded phenylalanine. The earlier analysis of 500 to 650 of the donors excluded any sequence lacking an unambiguous match to a single V gene segment. In an earlier analysis of a few hundred of the donors, a V segment was called functional when productive rearrangements were above 56.7%, and segregating when the standard deviation between donors exceeded 5%. A statistical classification framework was built to diagnose cytomegalovirus status from the catalog of TCR beta chain sequences. V and J gene assignment, in a later analysis, came from comparing TCR nucleotide sequences with IMGT/GENE-DB human TR gene sequences. Using the TCRdist pipeline, a later analysis assigned CDR3 sequences along with most-parsimonious VDJ recombination scenarios. In a later analysis, every TCR beta chain was defined by the combination of its CDR3 amino acid sequence and its V-gene family, and reads without a unique V-gene family were dropped. A later analysis removed 592 highly shared, low-generation-probability nucleotide sequences to deal with suspected cross-contamination and a sequencing artifact. For each public chain, a later analysis derived a clonal expansion index from normalized ranks of inferred template counts within each repertoire. In a later analysis, generation probabilities were computed with a VDJ recombination model fitted to out-of-frame rearrangements, and the resulting probabilities were checked against IGoR. In a later analysis, hypergeometric tests were used to score TCR-TCR, TCR-HLA and TCR-CMV co-occurrence, with a repertoire-size bias correction applied to TCR pairs. In a later analysis, false discovery rates were estimated by permuting HLA or CMV assignments 20 times. A later analysis grouped co-occurring TCRs with DBSCAN, adding TCRdist sequence similarity when clustering within HLA-allele-positive subsets. Repertoires with fewer than 30,000 or more than 120,000 public chains, plus five repertoires with anomalous nucleotide sharing, were excluded from co-occurrence clustering. Entries here come from immuneACCESS through TCRdb and include only in-frame sequences with V and J called. Some clones fail to appear in such tables; in the studies checked, an unresolved V gene covers under half of the shortfall, and the cause of the remainder is unknown. V, J and clone size reflect that table, while D and trimming were determined from the DNA. Here the sample has some 110,000 clones; more than 9.5% occur a single time. Roughly a sixth of the sample belongs to the ten largest clones.

The cohort was made up of 666 healthy bone marrow donors. At the time of sampling, every cohort member was nominally healthy, though immune exposures that went unrecorded were likely present. The donor was CMV seropositive and was included in the group of 250 to 300 seropositive cohort members. Each donor provided a peripheral blood sample, and peripheral blood mononuclear cells were used for TCR beta sequencing. Genomic DNA was extracted from the blood cell samples with the Qiagen DNeasy Blood Extraction Kit. This receptor was obtained from a man between 40 and 49 years old in good health and CMV-seropositive. The chain was built from TRBV7-9 and TRBJ2-7, with 7 bases aligning to TRBD2. Sequencing was carried out using PBMCs. The sequenced DNA is TGTGCCAGCAGCTTCGGCCTGGGGTGGCGGGGGAAGAACTCCTACGAGCAGTACTTC. It translates as CASSFGLGWRGKNSYEQYF.